Shown below are 26 T cell receptor beta chains from a single sample sequenced in a study of cytomegalovirus exposure and HLA in healthy donors (dated by TCRdb to the late 2010s). The receptor library was made with the immunoSEQ multiplex PCR assay. The table was pulled from immuneACCESS by TCRdb, which kept in-frame rearrangements only. Such tables lose some clones; where checked, under half of the loss comes from unresolved V genes, and the rest has no known cause. This sample holds a few hundred thousand clones; roughly 85% were observed only once. Together, the top ten hold under 0.9% of the sample. The sequencing sample was made of PBMCs. The receptors originated from a woman aged 18-29 years in good health and CMV-seronegative.

This sequence joins TRBV6-5 and TRBJ1-4; D is perhaps TRBD1 (5 bases). The CDR3 extends over 15 amino acids. Trimming cost V 5 bases and J 7 bases, with 17 bases left between them. Germline V gives CDR1 MNHEY, CDR2 SVGAGI. CDR3 sequence: CASSINPGLSEKLFF. The CDR3 coding sequence is TGTGCCAGCAGTATCAACCCGGGACTGAGTGAAAAACTGTTTTTT.

This sequence joins TRBV27 and TRBJ2-7; 8 positions match TRBD2. Germline V CDR1 and CDR2: MNHEY, SMNVEV (reference sequence). The CDR3 loop spans 13 amino acids. V shed 5 bases and J 2 bases; nucleotides not matched to a gene: 2. The CDR3 here is CASSSGSTYEQYF. CDR3 nucleotide sequence: TGTGCCAGCAGTAGCGGGAGTACCTACGAGCAGTACTTC.

The genes are TRBV5-3 and TRBJ1-1; 9 bases align to TRBD1. TRBV5-3 is marked as an open reading frame, function uncertain. J was trimmed by 11 bases and V by 2 bases; bases with no gene match: 7. The CDR3 length is 13 residues. The CDR3 here is CARSFGNRGQAFF. The CDR3 DNA is TGTGCCAGAAGCTTCGGGAACAGGGGGCAGGCTTTCTTT.

This clone has just a few counts. V is TRBV28 and J is TRBJ1-1, with TRBD1 matching over 7 bases. Germline CDR1 reads MDHEN; CDR2 reads SYDVKM. Losses at the gene ends were 5 bases for V and 0 bases for J; bases not matched to a gene: 6. The CDR3 sequence is 15 residues long. CDR3 loop: CASSLPGTVNTEAFF. The CDR3 DNA reads TGTGCCAGCAGTCTCCCCGGGACAGTGAACACTGAAGCTTTCTTT.

This chain uses TRBV28 with TRBJ2-2; 8 bases agree with TRBD1. CDR3 size: 14 residues. The V segment lost 2 bases and the J segment 6 bases; nucleotides outside the gene matches: 2. The germline V gene has CDR1 MDHEN and CDR2 SYDVKM. For the CDR3, the DNA is TGTGCCAGCAGTTTAGTACAGGGGGCCGGGGAGCTGTTTTTT. Amino acid sequence: CASSLVQGAGELFF.

On this clone: The same CDR3 can be traced to other DNA sequences in this sample. The rearrangement uses TRBV7-9 and TRBJ2-7; TRBD2 matches 12 bases. This CDR3 contains 14 residues. Germline-derived CDR1 and CDR2 are SEHNR and FQNEAQ (reference sequence). With 4 bases clipped from V and 3 bases from J, the junction kept 1 base outside the gene matches. The CDR3 spells CASSSTSGSYEQYF. Here the CDR3 DNA reads TGTGCCAGCAGCTCGACTAGCGGGAGCTACGAGCAGTACTTC.

The rearrangement links TRBV10-2 to TRBJ2-3; no definite D call. Germline V gene sequence: CDR1 WSHSY, CDR2 SAAADI. The CDR3 length is 14 residues. Trimming removed 1 base at V and 2 bases at J, with 7 bases between. The CDR3 DNA reads TGCGCCAGCAGTGAGTGGGCGAACACAGATACGCAGTATTTT. Its protein is CASSEWANTDTQYF.

The chain carries TRBV5-5 and TRBJ2-7; 10 bases agree with TRBD2. Germline trimming cut 0 bases from V and 0 bases from J; bases unmatched to any gene: 6. This CDR3 region has 17 residues. Germline-derived CDR1 and CDR2 are SGHKS and YYEKEE (reference sequence). CDR3 in DNA: TGTGCCAGCAGCTTGGGGGGACTAGCGCGTAGCTCCTACGAGCAGTACTTC. Protein product: CASSLGGLARSSYEQYF.

The rearrangement uses TRBV25-1 and TRBJ2-2; 7 bases are a match to TRBD1. The germline CDR1 and CDR2 sequences are MGHDK and SYGVNS. Trimming took 6 bases from V and 5 from J; bases not matched to a gene: 9. This CDR3 contains 15 residues. The DNA for the CDR3 is TGTGCCAGCAGCCTACAGGGGACAGTAACCGGGGAGCTGTTTTTT. It translates to CASSLQGTVTGELFF.

In nucleotides, the CDR3 is TGTGCCAGCAGTGAAGTTGGGAGACAGCCCCAGCATTTT. Encoded protein: CASSEVGRQPQHF. The chain links TRBV6-5 to TRBJ1-5; D gene ambiguous. The ends were cut back, 5 bases at V and 7 bases at J, with 12 bases in the middle. The germline V gene encodes CDR1 MNHEY and CDR2 SVGAGI. CDR3 size: 13 residues.

CDR3 residues: CASGGGESNNEQFF. Written as DNA, the CDR3 is TGTGCCAGCGGGGGGGGCGAATCTAACAATGAGCAGTTCTTC. The V gene is TRBV2, the J gene TRBJ2-1; D is perhaps TRBD2 (7 bases). V lost 8 bases, J lost 5 bases, and 16 bases lay in between. The CDR3 spans 14 residues. Germline V gene sequence: CDR1 SNHLY, CDR2 FYNNEI.

The chain uses TRBV28 and TRBJ1-2; TRBD1 might be the D (6 bases). Germline CDR1 and CDR2: MDHEN and SYDVKM. This CDR3 has 14 amino acids. Trimming took 4 bases from V and 7 from J, leaving 16 bases between them. CDR3: CASSSETSGAGYTF. CDR3 coding DNA: TGTGCCAGCAGTTCTGAGACCTCAGGGGCTGGCTACACCTTC.

V is TRBV6-1 and J is TRBJ1-2, with a tentative D call TRBD1 (5 bases). V lost 1 base and J lost 6, with 9 bases in between. Germline loops: CDR1 MNHNS, CDR2 SASEGT. This CDR3 has 13 amino acids. The CDR3 DNA reads as TGTGCCAGCAGTGAAGGACAGCGAGATGGCTACACCTTC. As protein: CASSEGQRDGYTF.

The J gene is TRBJ2-3, the V gene TRBV28; possibly TRBD2 for D (6 bases). CDR3 size: 16 residues. Germline V gene lookup returns CDR1 MDHEN and CDR2 SYDVKM. With 6 bases removed from V and 2 bases from J, the gap between germline ends came to 18 bases. CDR3 amino acids: CASRNVGGMITDTQYF. DNA of the CDR3: TGTGCCAGCAGAAATGTAGGCGGGATGATCACAGATACGCAGTATTTT.

This clone showed up just once. V gene TRBV27 combines with J gene TRBJ2-7, with 8 bases aligning to TRBD1. The length of the CDR3 is 14 residues. The J segment lost 4 bases and the V segment lost 5 bases, leaving 7 bases of the junction unmatched. Germline-derived CDR1 and CDR2 are MNHEY and SMNVEV (reference sequence). Here the CDR3 reads CASSLGQGMYEQYF. The CDR3 DNA reads TGTGCCAGCAGTCTCGGACAGGGAATGTACGAGCAGTACTTC.

V usage is TRBV5-1 and J usage is TRBJ1-4; D is unresolved. CDR1 and CDR2 (germline): SGHRS, YFSETQ. CDR3 size: 15 residues. Between the trimmed V and J ends, which lost 0 bases and 3 bases, there was a span of 9 bases. The CDR3 region is CASSLAGSANEKLFF. The DNA for the CDR3 is TGCGCCAGCAGCTTGGCCGGGTCCGCTAATGAAAAACTGTTTTTT.

The sample holds one count of this clone. The V call is TRBV14, the J call TRBJ2-7; perhaps TRBD2 as D (5 bases). This CDR3 has 14 residues. With 4 bases removed from V and 5 bases from J, the gap between germline ends came to 15 bases. Germline assignment: CDR1 SGHDN and CDR2 FVKESK. The CDR3 region is CASSPRTSSHEQYF. CDR3 DNA: TGTGCCAGCAGCCCCCGGACTTCGAGCCACGAGCAGTACTTC.

The CDR3 nucleotides are TGCAGCGTCCAAACGGGGGGGCCGACAGATACGCAGTATTTT. This gives the protein CSVQTGGPTDTQYF. The genes are TRBV29-1 and TRBJ2-3; TRBD2 matches 8 bases. The CDR3 covers 14 residues. The junction had 8 bases not matched to a gene; V was cut back by 6 bases and J by 3 bases. Germline V CDR1 and CDR2: SQVTM, ANQGSEA.

The rearrangement links TRBV7-9 to TRBJ2-7; 7 bases agree with TRBD2. The CDR3 consists of 13 residues. CDR1 and CDR2 from the germline V gene are SEHNR and FQNEAQ (reference sequence). V gave up 5 bases and J gave up 5 bases; unmatched junction bases: 6. CDR3 nucleotide sequence: TGTGCCAGCAGCCGCGGGGGAATGAACGAGCAGTACTTC. It specifies CASSRGGMNEQYF.

The chain links TRBV6-1 to TRBJ1-5; TRBD1 matches 9 bases. CDR1 is MNHNS, CDR2 SASEGT, per germline. This CDR3 has 16 residues. With V trimmed by 4 bases and J by 3 bases, 7 bases remained unmatched. This CDR3 reads CASSGRDRAVNQPQHF. The CDR3 bases are TGTGCCAGCAGTGGACGGGACAGGGCGGTCAATCAGCCCCAGCATTTT.

The chain carries TRBV7-3 and TRBJ2-1, with D tentatively TRBD2 (6 bases). CDR1 is SGHTA, CDR2 FQGTGA, per germline. The CDR3 is 15 amino acids. With 2 bases removed from V and 0 bases from J, the gap between germline ends came to 8 bases. The CDR3 spells CASSLLASSYNEQFF. The CDR3 bases are TGTGCCAGCAGCTTACTAGCGAGCTCCTACAATGAGCAGTTCTTC.

The rearrangement joins TRBV28 to TRBJ1-5; D may be TRBD1 (6 bases). The CDR3 consists of 15 residues. Looked up from germline, CDR1 is MDHEN and CDR2 is SYDVKM. V was trimmed by 6 bases and J by 2 bases, leaving 14 bases between them. The CDR3 sequence: CASRAQGSGNQPQHF. CDR3 DNA sequence: TGTGCCAGCAGAGCGCAGGGGAGTGGCAATCAGCCCCAGCATTTT. The complete variable domain, with remaining parts taken from reference TRBV28 and TRBJ1-5, reads DVKVTQSSRYLVKRTGEKVFLECVQDMDHENMFWYRQDPGLGLRLIYFSYDVKMKEKGDIPEGYSVSREKKERFSLILESASTNQTSMYLCASRAQGSGNQPQHFGDGTRLSIL.

This chain connects TRBV6-1 to TRBJ2-2, with TRBD1 identical over 9 bases. Germline CDR1 is MNHNS and CDR2 is SASEGT. Trimming took 10 bases from V and 8 from J; bases not matched to a gene: 11. The CDR3 length is 14 residues. CDR3 sequence (DNA): TGTGCCATCAGCCGGGACAGGGTTTCTGGGGAGCTGTTTTTT. It translates to CAISRDRVSGELFF.

The J gene is TRBJ1-4, the V gene TRBV30, with D uncertain. There are 11 residues in the CDR3. V dropped 5 bases and J dropped 10 bases, with 11 bases sitting between them. Germline CDR1 reads GTSNPN; CDR2 reads SVGIG (reference sequence). In nucleotides, the CDR3 is TGTGCCTGGGGGGAGACTGGAAAACTGTTTTTT. Encoded protein: CAWGETGKLFF.

The chain is built from TRBV5-1 and TRBJ2-3; D may be TRBD1 (6 bases). Trimming removed 5 bases at V and 3 bases at J, with 16 bases between. Germline values: CDR1 SGHRS, CDR2 YFSETQ. The CDR3 contains 15 residues. The CDR3 protein is CASRGDTAPTDTQYF. The CDR3 coding sequence is TGCGCCAGCAGGGGGGACACCGCCCCAACAGATACGCAGTATTTT.

V usage is TRBV9 and J usage is TRBJ2-1, with a weak D call TRBD2 (6 bases). The CDR3 extends over 15 amino acids. Germline V gives CDR1 SGDLS, CDR2 YYNGEE. Trimming took off 0 bases at V and 3 bases at J, with 10 bases between the two ends. As DNA, the CDR3 is TGTGCCAGCAGCGTAGCGAGGCGGGGCTACAATGAGCAGTTCTTC. Translation gives CASSVARRGYNEQFF.